A selection of T cell receptor beta chains follows, all from one sample in a study of cytomegalovirus exposure and HLA in healthy donors. The repertoire was sequenced with immunoSEQ multiplex PCR; TCRdb's copy has only in-frame clones and lacks some. The sample holds roughly 240,000 clones; 82% are singletons and the top ten take more than 5%. The material sequenced was PBMCs. Source of these receptors: a woman aged 40 to 50 in good health and CMV-seropositive. Both conserved end residues are part of each CDR3. D genes are given only for firm matches. Size tells how often a clone was seen (once, few, many) or the class of an expanded clone, and some rows leave it out.

size | D | J | V | CDR3 | DNA
. | . | TRBJ1-1 | TRBV4-2 | CASSQPIGEQAGFRAFF | TGTGCCAGCAGCCAACCTATAGGAGAACAGGCCGGCTTTAGAGCTTTCTTT
. | . | TRBJ1-5 | TRBV7-2 | CASSLASRASNQPQHF | TGTGCCAGCAGCTTAGCTTCCAGGGCCTCGAATCAGCCCCAGCATTTT
. | TRBD2 | TRBJ2-1 | TRBV14 | CASSRGSLSYNEQFF | TGTGCCAGCAGCCGCGGGAGCCTCTCCTACAATGAGCAGTTCTTC
. | TRBD1 | TRBJ1-2 | TRBV4-3 | CASSQGRQGLGGYTF | TGCGCCAGCAGCCAGGGGCGACAGGGCTTAGGTGGCTACACCTTC
. | TRBD2 | TRBJ2-7 | TRBV18 | CASSLRRLAGVYEQYF | TGTGCCAGCTCCCTCAGAAGACTAGCGGGGGTCTACGAGCAGTACTTC
. | . | TRBJ2-1 | TRBV5-1 | CASSLVSGGGGNEQFF | TGCGCCAGCAGCTTGGTGTCGGGCGGGGGCGGCAATGAGCAGTTCTTC
. | TRBD1 | TRBJ1-6 | TRBV6-5 | CASSYSGQGPQAPLHF | TGTGCCAGCAGTTACTCGGGACAGGGGCCGCAGGCACCCCTCCACTTT
. | TRBD1 | TRBJ1-1 | TRBV30 | CAWEGNRGDTEAFF | TGTGCCTGGGAGGGAAACAGGGGAGATACTGAAGCTTTCTTT
. | . | TRBJ2-1 | TRBV7-2 | CASSPGGTQALNEQFF | TGTGCCAGCAGCCCTGGGGGGACTCAAGCTTTGAATGAGCAGTTCTTC
. | . | TRBJ1-5 | TRBV7-6 | CASSPGGLNSNQPQHF | TGTGCCAGCAGCCCCGGGGGTCTCAATAGCAATCAGCCCCAGCATTTT
. | . | TRBJ2-7 | TRBV6-6 | CASSYEGFPYEQYF | TGCGCCAGCAGTTATGAGGGTTTCCCCTACGAGCAGTACTTC
. | TRBD2 | TRBJ2-2 | TRBV7-2 | CASSLEAGRNTGELFF | TGTGCCAGCAGCTTGGAAGCGGGACGGAACACCGGGGAGCTGTTTTTT
. | TRBD1 | TRBJ2-1 | TRBV6-4 | CASSGQGDYNEQFF | TGTGCCAGCAGTGGACAGGGAGATTACAATGAGCAGTTCTTC
once | . | TRBJ1-2 | TRBV5-1 | CASSLSTDGYTF | TGCGCCAGCAGCTTGTCCACAGACGGCTACACCTTC
. | . | TRBJ1-5 | TRBV25-1 | CASSESGFWDQPQHF | TGTGCCAGCAGTGAATCAGGGTTTTGGGATCAGCCCCAGCATTTT
. | . | TRBJ2-2 | TRBV10-3 | CAISESQGSQGWTGELFF | TGTGCCATCAGTGAGTCCCAGGGGTCCCAGGGGTGGACCGGGGAGCTGTTTTTT
. | . | TRBJ2-7 | TRBV5-6 | CASSFTRQAQSYEQYF | TGTGCCAGCAGCTTTACGAGACAGGCCCAATCCTACGAGCAGTACTTC
. | TRBD2 | TRBJ2-5 | TRBV11-2 | CASSHPLAGVTKTQYF | TGTGCCAGCAGCCATCCACTAGCGGGAGTAACGAAGACCCAGTACTTC
. | . | TRBJ2-1 | TRBV4-1 | CASSQERGSGTMMVQFF | TGCGCCAGCAGCCAAGAGAGGGGGTCCGGGACCATGATGGTGCAGTTCTTC
. | TRBD1 | TRBJ2-1 | TRBV9 | CASSPGTGMKQFF | TGTGCCAGCAGCCCCGGGACAGGGATGAAGCAGTTCTTC
. | . | TRBJ1-4 | TRBV7-2 | CASSLGQAPNEKLFF | TGTGCCAGCAGCTTAGGGCAGGCTCCCAATGAAAAACTGTTTTTT
. | . | TRBJ1-1 | TRBV29-1 | CSVQGLYTEAFF | TGCAGCGTTCAGGGGTTGTACACTGAAGCTTTCTTT
. | . | TRBJ1-4 | TRBV5-6 | CASTRGSNEKLFF | TGTGCCAGCACCCGGGGGAGTAATGAAAAACTGTTTTTT